The TCR beta chain described here comes from a study of B cell selection in AIRE deficiency. Overall study findings and caveats: With only TCRbeta sequenced, about 40% of shared healthy Treg sequences overlapped Tconv.

CDR1 is SGHRS, CDR2 YFSETQ, per germline. The length of the CDR3 is 15 residues. V was shortened by 6 bases and J by 1 base, with 16 bases between the two germline ends. The table came from immunoSEQ multiplex PCR; TCRdb's copy has only in-frame clones and leaves some out. This table holds approximately 24,000 clones, around 93% found once. In regard to this clone: The antigen is unknown.

The regulatory T cell sort gate was CD4+CD25hiCD127low/negative. The sample consisted of CD4+CD25+ Tregs sorted from PBMCs. V gene TRBV5-1 combines with J gene TRBJ2-5, with D perhaps assigned TRBD1 or TRBD2 (5 bases each). The receptor comes from a human donor in good health. This CDR3 is CASTQAGTTQETQYF. The CDR3 DNA sequence: TGCGCCAGCACCCAAGCCGGGACGACCCAAGAGACCCAGTACTTC. Complete variable domain (other parts from reference TRBV5-1 and TRBJ2-5): KAGVTQTPRYLIKTRGQQVTLSCSPISGHRSVSWYQQTPGQGLQFLFEYFSETQRNKGNFPGRFSGRQFSNSRSEMNVSTLELGDSALYLCASTQAGTTQETQYFGPGTRLLVL.